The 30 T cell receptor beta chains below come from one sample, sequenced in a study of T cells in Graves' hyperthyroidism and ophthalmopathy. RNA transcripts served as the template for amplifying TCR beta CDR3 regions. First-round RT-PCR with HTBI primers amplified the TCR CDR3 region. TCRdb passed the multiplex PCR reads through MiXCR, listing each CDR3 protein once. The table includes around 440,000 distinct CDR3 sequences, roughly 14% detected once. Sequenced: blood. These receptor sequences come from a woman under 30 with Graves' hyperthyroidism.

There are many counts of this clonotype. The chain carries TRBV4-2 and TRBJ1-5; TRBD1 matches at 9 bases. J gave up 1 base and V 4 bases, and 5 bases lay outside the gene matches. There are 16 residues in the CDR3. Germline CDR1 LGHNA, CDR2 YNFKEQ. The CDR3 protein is CASSRGTGQSNQPQHF. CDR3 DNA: TGTGCCAGCAGCCGCGGGACAGGGCAAAGCAATCAGCCCCAGCATTTT.

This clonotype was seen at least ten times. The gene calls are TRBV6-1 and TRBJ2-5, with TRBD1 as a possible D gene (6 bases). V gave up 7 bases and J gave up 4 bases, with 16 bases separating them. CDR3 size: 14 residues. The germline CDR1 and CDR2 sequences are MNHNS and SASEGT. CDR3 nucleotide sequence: TGTGCCAGCAAGCGACAGGTGTCGGGAGAGACCCAGTACTTC. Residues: CASKRQVSGETQYF.

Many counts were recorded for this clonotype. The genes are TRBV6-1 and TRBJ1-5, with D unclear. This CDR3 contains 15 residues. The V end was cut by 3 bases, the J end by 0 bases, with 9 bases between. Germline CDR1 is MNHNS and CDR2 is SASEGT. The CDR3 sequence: CASSDGPYSNQPQHF. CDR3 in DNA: TGTGCCAGCAGTGACGGACCCTATAGCAATCAGCCCCAGCATTTT.

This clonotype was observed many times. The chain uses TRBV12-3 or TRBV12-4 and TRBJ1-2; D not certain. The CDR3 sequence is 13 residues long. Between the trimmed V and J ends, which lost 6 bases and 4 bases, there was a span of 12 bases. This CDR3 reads CASSPHFGYGYTF. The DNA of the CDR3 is TGTGCCAGCAGCCCCCACTTTGGCTATGGCTACACCTTC.

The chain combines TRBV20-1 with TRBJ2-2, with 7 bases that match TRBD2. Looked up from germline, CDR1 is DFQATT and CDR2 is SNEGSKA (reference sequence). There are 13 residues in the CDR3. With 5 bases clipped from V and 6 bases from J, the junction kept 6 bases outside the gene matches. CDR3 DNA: TGCAGTGCTGGGGGGGTTGGAGCCGGGGAGCTGTTTTTT. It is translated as CSAGGVGAGELFF.

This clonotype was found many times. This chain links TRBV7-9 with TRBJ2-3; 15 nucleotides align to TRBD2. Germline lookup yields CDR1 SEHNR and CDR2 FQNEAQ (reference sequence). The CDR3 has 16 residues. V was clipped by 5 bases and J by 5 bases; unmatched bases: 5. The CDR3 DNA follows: TGTGCCAGCAGCCCCGGGACTAGCGGGGGGATAGATACGCAGTATTTT. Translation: CASSPGTSGGIDTQYF.

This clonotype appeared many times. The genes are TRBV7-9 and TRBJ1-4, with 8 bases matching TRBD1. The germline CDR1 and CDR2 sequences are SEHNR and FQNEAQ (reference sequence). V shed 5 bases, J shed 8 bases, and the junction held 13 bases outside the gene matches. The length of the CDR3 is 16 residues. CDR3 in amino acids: CASSPDGAGGPEKLFF. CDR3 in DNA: TGTGCCAGCAGCCCCGATGGTGCAGGGGGCCCAGAAAAACTGTTTTTT.

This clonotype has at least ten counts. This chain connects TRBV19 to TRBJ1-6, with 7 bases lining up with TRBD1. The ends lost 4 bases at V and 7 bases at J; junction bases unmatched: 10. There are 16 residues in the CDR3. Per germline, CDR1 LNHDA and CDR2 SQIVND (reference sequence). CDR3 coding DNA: TGTGCCAGTAGTACCTCGGACAGGTGGCGAAATTCACCCCTCCACTTT. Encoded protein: CASSTSDRWRNSPLHF.

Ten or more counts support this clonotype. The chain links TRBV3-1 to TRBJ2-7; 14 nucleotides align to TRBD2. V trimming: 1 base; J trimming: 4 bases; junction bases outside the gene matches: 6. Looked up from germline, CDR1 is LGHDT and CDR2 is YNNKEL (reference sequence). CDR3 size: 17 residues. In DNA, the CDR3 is TGTGCCAGCAGCCAAGGACTAGCGGGAGGGCTCTCTTACGAGCAGTACTTC. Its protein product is CASSQGLAGGLSYEQYF.

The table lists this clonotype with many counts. Here the CDR3 reads CASSQDPPRSSDTQYF. The CDR3 DNA reads as TGCGCCAGCAGCCAAGATCCCCCAAGGTCCTCGGATACGCAGTATTTT. The chain links TRBV4-1 to TRBJ2-3; no clear D gene. V was trimmed by 0 bases and J by 6 bases, leaving 16 bases between them. Germline V gene lookup returns CDR1 MGHRA and CDR2 YSYEKL. This CDR3 spans 16 amino acids.

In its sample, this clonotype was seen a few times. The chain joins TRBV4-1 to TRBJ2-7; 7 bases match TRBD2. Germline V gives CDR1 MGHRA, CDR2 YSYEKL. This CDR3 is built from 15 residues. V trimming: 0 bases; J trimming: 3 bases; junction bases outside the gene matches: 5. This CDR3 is CASSQDAGVLYEQYF. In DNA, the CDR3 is TGCGCCAGCAGCCAAGATGCGGGGGTCCTCTACGAGCAGTACTTC.

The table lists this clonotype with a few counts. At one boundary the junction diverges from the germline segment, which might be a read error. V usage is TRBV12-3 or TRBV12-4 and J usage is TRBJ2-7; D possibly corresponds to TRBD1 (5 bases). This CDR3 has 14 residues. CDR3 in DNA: TGTGCCAGCAGTTTTCGAGACAGCCTCTACAAGCAGTACTTC. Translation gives CASSFRDSLYKQYF.

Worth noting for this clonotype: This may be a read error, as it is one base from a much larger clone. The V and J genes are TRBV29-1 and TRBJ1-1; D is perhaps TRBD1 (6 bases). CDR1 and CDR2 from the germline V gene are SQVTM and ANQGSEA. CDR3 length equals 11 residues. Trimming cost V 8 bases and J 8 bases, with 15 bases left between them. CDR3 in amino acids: CSIQPGEEAFF. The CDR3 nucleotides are TGCAGCATCCAACCAGGGGAGGAAGCTTTCTTT.

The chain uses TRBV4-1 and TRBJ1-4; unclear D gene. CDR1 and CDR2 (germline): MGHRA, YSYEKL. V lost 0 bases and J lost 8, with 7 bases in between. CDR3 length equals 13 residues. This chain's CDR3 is CASSQDGVEKLFF. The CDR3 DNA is TGCGCCAGCAGCCAAGATGGGGTCGAAAAACTGTTTTTT.

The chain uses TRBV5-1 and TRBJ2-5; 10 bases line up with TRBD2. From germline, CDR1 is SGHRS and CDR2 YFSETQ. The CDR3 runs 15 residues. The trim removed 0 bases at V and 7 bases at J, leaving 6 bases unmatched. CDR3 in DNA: TGCGCCAGCAGCTTGGAAGCGGGGGGGGGGGGGACCCAGTACTTC. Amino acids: CASSLEAGGGGTQYF.

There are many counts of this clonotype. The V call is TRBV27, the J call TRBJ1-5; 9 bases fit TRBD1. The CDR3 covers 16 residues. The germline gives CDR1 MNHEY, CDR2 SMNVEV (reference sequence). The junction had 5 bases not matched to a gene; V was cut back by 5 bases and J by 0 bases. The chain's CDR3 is CASSANRGPSNQPQHF. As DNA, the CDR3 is TGTGCCAGCAGTGCAAACAGGGGGCCTAGCAATCAGCCCCAGCATTTT.

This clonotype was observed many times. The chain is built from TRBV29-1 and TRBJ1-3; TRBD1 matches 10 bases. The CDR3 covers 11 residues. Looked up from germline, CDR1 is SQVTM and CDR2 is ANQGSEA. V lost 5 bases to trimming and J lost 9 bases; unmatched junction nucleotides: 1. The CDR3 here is CSVRTGGTIYF. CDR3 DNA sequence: TGCAGCGTTCGGACAGGGGGCACCATATATTTT.

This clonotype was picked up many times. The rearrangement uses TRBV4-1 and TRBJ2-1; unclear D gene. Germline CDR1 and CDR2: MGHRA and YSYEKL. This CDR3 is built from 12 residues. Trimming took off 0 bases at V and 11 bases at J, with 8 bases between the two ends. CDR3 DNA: TGCGCCAGCAGCCAAGAGATCGGTCAGCAGTTCTTC. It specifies CASSQEIGQQFF.

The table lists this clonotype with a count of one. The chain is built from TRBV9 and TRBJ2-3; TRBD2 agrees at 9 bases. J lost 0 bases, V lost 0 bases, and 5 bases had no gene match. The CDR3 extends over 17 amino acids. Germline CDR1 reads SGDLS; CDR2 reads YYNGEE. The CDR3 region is CASSVVGSGGSTDTQYF. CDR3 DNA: TGTGCCAGCAGCGTAGTAGGTAGCGGGGGCAGCACAGATACGCAGTATTTT.

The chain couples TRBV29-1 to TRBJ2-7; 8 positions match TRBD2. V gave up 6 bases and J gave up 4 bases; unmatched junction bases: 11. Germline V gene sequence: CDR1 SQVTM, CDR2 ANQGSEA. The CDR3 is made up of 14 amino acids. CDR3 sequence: CSVTPLSGSYEQYF. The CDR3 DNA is TGCAGCGTGACCCCCCTCAGCGGGAGTTACGAGCAGTACTTC.

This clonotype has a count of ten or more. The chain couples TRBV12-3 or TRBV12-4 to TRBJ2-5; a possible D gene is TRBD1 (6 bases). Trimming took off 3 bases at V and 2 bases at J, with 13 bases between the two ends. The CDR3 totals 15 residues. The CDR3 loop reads CASSFLGAKQETQYF. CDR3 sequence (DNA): TGTGCCAGCAGTTTTCTGGGGGCCAAACAAGAGACCCAGTACTTC.

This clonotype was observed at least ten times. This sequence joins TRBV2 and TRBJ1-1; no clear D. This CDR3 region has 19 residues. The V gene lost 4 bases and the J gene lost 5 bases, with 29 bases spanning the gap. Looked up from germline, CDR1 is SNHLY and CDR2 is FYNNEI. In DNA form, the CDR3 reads TGTGCCAGCAGTGTTTTTTTTTCCTCACTCGGCTGGGAAAGAACTGAAGCTTTCTTT. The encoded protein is CASSVFFSSLGWERTEAFF.

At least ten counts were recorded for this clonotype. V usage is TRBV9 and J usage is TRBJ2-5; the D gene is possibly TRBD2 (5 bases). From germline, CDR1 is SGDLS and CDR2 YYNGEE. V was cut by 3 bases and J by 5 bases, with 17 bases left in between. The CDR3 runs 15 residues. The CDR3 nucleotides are TGTGCCAGCAGCGCAGTCACCTCTCCGGGGGAGACCCAGTACTTC. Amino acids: CASSAVTSPGETQYF.

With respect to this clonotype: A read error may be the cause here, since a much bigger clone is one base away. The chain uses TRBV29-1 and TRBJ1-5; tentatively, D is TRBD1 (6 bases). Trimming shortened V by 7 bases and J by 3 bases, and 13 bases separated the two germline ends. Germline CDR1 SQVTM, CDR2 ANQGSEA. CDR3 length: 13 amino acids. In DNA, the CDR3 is TGCAGCGCCGGATCAGGGGTCAATCAGCCCCAGCATTTT. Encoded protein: CSAGSGVNQPQHF.

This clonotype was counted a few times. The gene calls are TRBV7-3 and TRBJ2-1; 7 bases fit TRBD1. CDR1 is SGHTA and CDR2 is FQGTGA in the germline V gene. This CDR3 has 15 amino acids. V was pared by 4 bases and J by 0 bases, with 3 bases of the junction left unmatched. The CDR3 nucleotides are TGTGCCAGCAGCTCTACAGGGGACTCCTACAATGAGCAGTTCTTC. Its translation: CASSSTGDSYNEQFF.

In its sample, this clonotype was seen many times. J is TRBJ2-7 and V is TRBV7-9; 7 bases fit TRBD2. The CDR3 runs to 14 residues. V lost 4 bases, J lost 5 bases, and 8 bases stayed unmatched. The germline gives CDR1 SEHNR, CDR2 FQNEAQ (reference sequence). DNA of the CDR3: TGTGCCAGCAGCTCCTTAATGGGAGGGGACGAGCAGTACTTC. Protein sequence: CASSSLMGGDEQYF. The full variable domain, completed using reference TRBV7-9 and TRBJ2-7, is DTGVSQNPRHKITKRGQNVTFRCDPISEHNRLYWYRQTLGQGPEFLTYFQNEAQLEKSRLLSDRFSAERPKGSFSTLEIQRTEQGDSAMYLCASSSLMGGDEQYFGPGTRLTVT.

The CDR3, as DNA: TGTGCCAGCAGTGACAGGGAAGCCCAGCCCCAGCATTTT. This sequence encodes CASSDREAQPQHF. This rearrangement joins TRBV2 to TRBJ1-5, with D perhaps TRBD1 (5 bases). The germline V gene has CDR1 SNHLY and CDR2 FYNNEI. This CDR3 has 13 residues. Trimming removed 3 bases from V and 7 bases from J, with 10 bases in between.

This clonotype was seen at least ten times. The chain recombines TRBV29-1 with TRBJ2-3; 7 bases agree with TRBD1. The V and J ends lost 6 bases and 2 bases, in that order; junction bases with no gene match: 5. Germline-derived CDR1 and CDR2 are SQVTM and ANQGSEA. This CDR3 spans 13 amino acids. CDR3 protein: CSVVDRATDTQYF. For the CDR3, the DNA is TGCAGCGTAGTTGACAGGGCCACAGATACGCAGTATTTT.

The CDR3 here is CASSLFAGGQVNEQFF. For the CDR3, the DNA is TGTGCCAGCAGCTTATTCGCGGGGGGGCAGGTCAATGAGCAGTTCTTC. The rearrangement links TRBV7-3 to TRBJ2-1, with TRBD2 matching 9 bases. This CDR3 region has 16 residues. The V gene's germline CDR1 is SGHTA and CDR2 FQGTGA. V shed 2 bases, J shed 6 bases, and the junction held 8 bases outside the gene matches.

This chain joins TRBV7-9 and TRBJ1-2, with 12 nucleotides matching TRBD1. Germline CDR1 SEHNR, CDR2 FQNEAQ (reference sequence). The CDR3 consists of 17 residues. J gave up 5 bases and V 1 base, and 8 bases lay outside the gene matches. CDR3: CASSLEGTGGAVYGYTF. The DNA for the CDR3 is TGTGCCAGCAGCTTAGAGGGGACAGGGGGCGCGGTATATGGCTACACCTTC. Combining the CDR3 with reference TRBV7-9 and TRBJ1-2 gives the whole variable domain DTGVSQNPRHKITKRGQNVTFRCDPISEHNRLYWYRQTLGQGPEFLTYFQNEAQLEKSRLLSDRFSAERPKGSFSTLEIQRTEQGDSAMYLCASSLEGTGGAVYGYTFGSGTRLTVV.